The 10 T cell receptor beta chains in this list originate from one sample, sequenced in a study of blood T cell repertoires in COVID-19. Assay: immunoSEQ multiplex PCR; the TCRdb copy retains only in-frame clones and omits some. The table includes about 20,000 clones, 80% to 90% detected once. The sequencing sample was made of peripheral blood. All receptors come from a human donor in a cohort sampled during active COVID-19.

The chain has TRBV10-2 and TRBJ2-3; TRBD2 agrees at 15 bases. Germline CDR1 reads WSHSY; CDR2 reads SAAADI. Germline trimming cut 10 bases from V and 2 bases from J; bases unmatched to any gene: 7. This CDR3 region has 16 residues. CDR3 sequence (DNA): TGCGCCACCAGGACTAGCGGGGGGGGATACACAGATACGCAGTATTTT. Protein: CATRTSGGGYTDTQYF.

The chain recombines TRBV27 with TRBJ2-7, with 12 bases identical to TRBD2. The CDR3 consists of 16 residues. CDR1 is MNHEY, CDR2 SMNVEV, per germline (reference sequence). V gave up 4 bases and J gave up 5 bases; unmatched junction bases: 9. The CDR3 here is CASSWLAGGRGNEQYF. DNA of the CDR3: TGTGCCAGCAGTTGGCTAGCGGGAGGGAGGGGAAACGAGCAGTACTTC.

The gene calls are TRBV5-1 and TRBJ2-7, with TRBD1 matching over 7 bases. J gave up 5 bases and V 5 bases, and 16 bases lay outside the gene matches. The CDR3 is 16 residues long. CDR1 and CDR2 (germline): SGHRS, YFSETQ. CDR3 amino acids: CASRPGSVGQTHEQYF. The CDR3 region has the DNA TGCGCCAGCAGACCGGGTAGCGTGGGACAGACCCACGAGCAGTACTTC.

The rearrangement uses TRBV3-1 (or the pseudogene TRBV3-2) and TRBJ1-3; 7 nucleotides match TRBD1. CDR3 size: 16 residues. Trimming removed 3 bases from V and 0 bases from J; junction bases left unmatched: 5. From germline, CDR1 is LGHDT and CDR2 YNNKEL (reference sequence). CDR3 amino acids: CASSHGTAISGNTIYF. The CDR3, as DNA: TGTGCCAGCAGCCACGGGACAGCCATCTCTGGAAACACCATATATTTT.

The chain recombines TRBV2 with TRBJ2-1, with a weak D call TRBD2 (6 bases). This CDR3 comprises 14 residues. CDR1 and CDR2 (germline): SNHLY, FYNNEI. V was shortened by 8 bases and J by 4 bases, with 15 bases between the two germline ends. The CDR3 DNA sequence: TGTGCCAGCTCGGTTCGGGACTCATACAATGAGCAGTTCTTC. This gives the protein CASSVRDSYNEQFF.

V usage is TRBV28 and J usage is TRBJ1-2; 9 positions match TRBD1. The J segment lost 7 bases and the V segment lost 6 bases, leaving 9 bases of the junction unmatched. This CDR3 is built from 14 residues. The germline V gene encodes CDR1 MDHEN and CDR2 SYDVKM. The chain's CDR3 is CASSLGDRDAGYTF. The DNA for the CDR3 is TGTGCCAGCAGCCTGGGGGACAGGGATGCTGGCTACACCTTC.

The CDR3 bases are TGTGCCAGCAGCCTACGACTAGCGGGAGGAAATGAGCAGTTCTTC. Translated, it gives CASSLRLAGGNEQFF. This chain uses TRBV5-4 with TRBJ2-1; the match to TRBD2 covers 13 bases. Germline V gene data show CDR1 as SGHNT and CDR2 as YYREEE (reference sequence). This CDR3 contains 15 residues. V lost 4 bases and J lost 7; bases outside the gene matches: 5.

The CDR3 DNA is TGTGCCAGCAGTTACTCCTCACCGGGGGGGGGTTACACCTTC. Its translation is CASSYSSPGGGYTF. V is TRBV6-6 and J is TRBJ1-2, with D maybe TRBD1 (5 bases). Trimming took off 0 bases at V and 11 bases at J, with 16 bases between the two ends. CDR3 length equals 14 residues. Germline V gene data show CDR1 as MNHNY and CDR2 as SVGAGI (reference sequence).

CDR3 sequence (DNA): TGTGCCAGCAGTGTCGGGACAAATAATCAGCCCCAGCATTTT. Amino acids: CASSVGTNNQPQHF. The chain joins TRBV28 to TRBJ1-5; D is perhaps TRBD1 (6 bases). This CDR3 spans 14 amino acids. Trimming pared 5 bases from V and 4 bases from J, leaving 12 bases between. Germline V gives CDR1 MDHEN, CDR2 SYDVKM.

The chain recombines TRBV5-1 with TRBJ2-5, with 8 nucleotides matching TRBD2. This CDR3 region has 15 residues. The germline V gene encodes CDR1 SGHRS and CDR2 YFSETQ. The V and J ends lost 3 bases and 4 bases, in that order; junction bases with no gene match: 8. This chain's CDR3 is CASSSGGGAGETQYF. In DNA form, the CDR3 reads TGCGCCAGCAGCTCGGGGGGGGGCGCGGGAGAGACCCAGTACTTC.